The 32 T cell receptor beta chains presented below share a single source sample, sequenced in a study of neurological immune-mediated disorders. TCRdb re-derived calls from the 5' RACE reads in MiXCR, one entry per CDR3 protein. The table has about 35,000 distinct CDR3 sequences, roughly 3.8% seen once. Sequenced sample: PBMCs. The receptors derive from a man between 25 and 39 years old with multiple sclerosis.

In this sample, this clonotype turned up many times. The chain has TRBV20-1 and TRBJ1-1; maybe TRBD1 (5 bases). The length of the CDR3 is 13 residues. Between the trimmed V and J ends, which lost 5 bases and 1 base, there was a span of 11 bases. Looked up from germline, CDR1 is DFQATT and CDR2 is SNEGSKA (reference sequence). The CDR3 coding sequence is TGCAGTGCTTATGGGACGGCGAACACTGAAGCTTTCTTT. Its translation: CSAYGTANTEAFF.

The sample holds many counts of this clonotype. The chain has TRBV5-1 and TRBJ1-2; maybe TRBD1 (6 bases). Germline V gene sequence: CDR1 SGHRS, CDR2 YFSETQ. V was pared by 7 bases and J by 8 bases, with 15 bases between. The CDR3 contains 12 residues. This CDR3 is CASGSGGPGYTF. For the CDR3, the DNA is TGCGCCAGCGGGAGCGGGGGGCCAGGCTACACCTTC.

This clonotype has at least ten counts. This rearrangement joins TRBV10-3 to TRBJ2-3; a weak D match, TRBD1 (6 bases). This CDR3 contains 16 residues. The V gene's germline CDR1 is ENHRY and CDR2 SYGVKD. The V and J ends lost 3 bases and 4 bases respectively, with 17 bases between them. CDR3 sequence: CAISDPPGVGSDTQYF. CDR3 nucleotides: TGTGCCATCAGTGACCCGCCAGGGGTCGGGTCAGATACGCAGTATTTT.

With regard to this clonotype: A clone one base away is much larger, so this may be a read error. Without the conserved terminal phenylalanine or tryptophan, this CDR3 likely stems from a read error. The rearrangement links TRBV5-1 to TRBJ2-7, with a possible D match to TRBD1 (6 bases). Trimming took off 0 bases at V and 2 bases at J, with 9 bases between the two ends. CDR3 length: 14 amino acids. From germline, CDR1 is SGHRS and CDR2 YFSETQ. The CDR3 DNA is TGCGCCAGCAGCTTGGCTCAGGGGACCTACGAGCAGTACATC. This codes for CASSLAQGTYEQYI.

At least ten counts were recorded for this clonotype. The V call is TRBV20-1, the J call TRBJ2-5, with D perhaps TRBD1 or TRBD2 (5 bases each). The V end was cut by 5 bases, the J end by 3 bases, with 10 bases between. The germline V gene encodes CDR1 DFQATT and CDR2 SNEGSKA (reference sequence). The CDR3 has 12 amino acids. CDR3 in amino acids: CSARDVEETQYF. In nucleotides, the CDR3 is TGCAGTGCTCGGGACGTCGAAGAGACCCAGTACTTC.

This clonotype occurred many times. This chain uses TRBV5-5 with TRBJ2-3; D is unresolved. The length of the CDR3 is 13 residues. Germline-derived CDR1 and CDR2 are SGHKS and YYEKEE (reference sequence). V lost 6 bases and J 0 bases, leaving 8 bases between the germline ends. The CDR3 nucleotides are TGTGCCAGCAACGACCCTAGCACAGATACGCAGTATTTT. Translation: CASNDPSTDTQYF. The full variable domain, rest sourced from reference TRBV5-5 and TRBJ2-3, is DAGVTQSPTHLIKTRGQQVTLRCSPISGHKSVSWYQQVLGQGPQFIFQYYEKEERGRGNFPDRFSARQFPNYSSELNVNALLLGDSALYLCASNDPSTDTQYFGPGTRLTVL.

This clonotype has ten or more counts. This chain joins TRBV5-6 and TRBJ2-3; D ambiguous. The CDR3 is made up of 15 amino acids. In germline, CDR1 is SGHDT, CDR2 YYEEEE. The V end was cut by 0 bases, the J end by 2 bases, with 10 bases between. The CDR3 loop is CASSLVALDTDTQYF. The CDR3 bases are TGTGCCAGCAGCTTGGTAGCCCTAGACACAGATACGCAGTATTTT.

This clonotype showed up many times. V and J are TRBV29-1 and TRBJ1-6; D gene unclear. Germline-derived CDR1 and CDR2 are SQVTM and ANQGSEA. V shed 0 bases and J shed 9 bases, with 9 bases lying between them. The length of the CDR3 is 13 residues. The CDR3 DNA sequence: TGCAGCGTTGAAGAACCAGTCGGTTCACCCCTCCACTTT. Protein: CSVEEPVGSPLHF.

This clonotype came up a few times. A much larger clone is a single base away; this may be a read error. The chain couples TRBV12-3 or TRBV12-4 to TRBJ2-1, with 7 bases identical to TRBD1. Trimming took 3 bases from V and 11 from J; bases not matched to a gene: 10. CDR3 length: 14 residues. As DNA, the CDR3 is TGTGCCAGCAGTTTCCGGGAAAGGGGGCGAAAGCAGTTCTTC. Translation gives CASSFRERGRKQFF.

This clonotype appeared many times. As DNA, the CDR3 is TGCAGTGCTAGAGATCCGGGAGCAGGGAATGAAAAACTGTTTTTT. Amino acids: CSARDPGAGNEKLFF. This chain uses TRBV20-1 with TRBJ1-4; a weak D match, TRBD1 (5 bases). The CDR3 extends over 15 amino acids. Per the germline V gene, CDR1 is DFQATT and CDR2 is SNEGSKA (reference sequence). V was cut by 0 bases and J by 5 bases, with 13 bases left in between.

On this clonotype: A junction boundary mismatches the germline segment, possibly from a read error. V usage is TRBV6-5 and J usage is TRBJ1-3; D gene uncertain. This CDR3 has 14 amino acids. The germline V gene encodes CDR1 MNHEY and CDR2 SVGAGI. The DNA of the CDR3 is TGTGCTAGCAGTTTCAACGGAAAGGGAAACACCATATATTTT. Protein: CASSFNGKGNTIYF.

About this clonotype itself: This may stem from a read error, because a much larger clone lies one nucleotide away. The CDR3 reads CASSQHGKDYEQYF. In nucleotides, the CDR3 is TGTGCCAGCAGCCAACACGGAAAGGACTACGAGCAGTACTTC. The genes are TRBV3-1 and TRBJ2-7, with unresolved D. The CDR3 sequence is 14 residues long. The V gene's germline CDR1 is LGHDT and CDR2 YNNKEL (reference sequence). Trimming removed 2 bases at V and 3 bases at J, with 11 bases between.

This clonotype turned up a few times. This chain joins TRBV7-2 and TRBJ2-5, with D perhaps assigned TRBD1 or TRBD2 (6 bases each). CDR3 length: 15 residues. V lost 1 base, J lost 1 base, and 10 bases lay in between. Germline V gives CDR1 SGHTA, CDR2 FQGNSA. CDR3 sequence reads: CASSLVRGPQETQYF. The CDR3 DNA follows: TGTGCCAGCAGCTTAGTACGGGGGCCCCAAGAGACCCAGTACTTC.

V is TRBV7-2 and J is TRBJ1-5; no clear D gene. The V end lost 1 base, the J end lost 5 bases, and 6 bases lay between the germline ends. The length of the CDR3 is 13 residues. The V gene's germline CDR1 is SGHTA and CDR2 FQGNSA. The DNA for the CDR3 is TGTGCCAGCAGCTTAGTTAGAGATCAGCCCCAGCATTTT. Translation: CASSLVRDQPQHF.

This clonotype was found many times. V is TRBV9 and J is TRBJ2-2; no definite D call. The ends were cut back, 0 bases at V and 7 bases at J, with 13 bases in the middle. The germline V gene has CDR1 SGDLS and CDR2 YYNGEE. The CDR3 is 15 residues long. The CDR3 DNA reads as TGTGCCAGCAGCGTAGATGGGCAGCGTCACGGGGAGCTGTTTTTT. This codes for CASSVDGQRHGELFF.

In this sample, this clonotype turned up many times. The chain recombines TRBV5-6 with TRBJ2-5, with D unclear. Per germline, CDR1 SGHDT and CDR2 YYEEEE. The V and J ends lost 5 bases and 0 bases respectively, with 8 bases between them. The CDR3 has 13 residues. CDR3 protein: CASRNRNQETQYF. The CDR3 DNA reads as TGTGCCAGCAGGAACCGGAACCAAGAGACCCAGTACTTC.

This clonotype was detected many times. The V call is TRBV5-1, the J call TRBJ1-1; 8 bases line up with TRBD1. This CDR3 comprises 14 residues. V lost 3 bases to trimming and J lost 7 bases; unmatched junction nucleotides: 8. Germline CDR1 is SGHRS and CDR2 is YFSETQ. The CDR3 spells CASSYRTGNNEAFF. The CDR3 nucleotides read TGCGCCAGCAGCTACCGGACAGGGAATAATGAAGCTTTCTTT.

The rearrangement joins TRBV7-2 to TRBJ2-5, with 12 positions matching TRBD1. The CDR3 spans 16 residues. Unmatched junction bases numbered 9, after V lost 5 bases and J lost 5 bases. Per germline, CDR1 SGHTA and CDR2 FQGNSA. The DNA of the CDR3 is TGTGCCAGCAGCCGTTGGGACAGGGGGCGTTTCGAGACCCAGTACTTC. This sequence encodes CASSRWDRGRFETQYF.

This clonotype was counted ten times or more. The V call is TRBV4-3, the J call TRBJ2-2; D gene uncertain. There are 17 residues in the CDR3. CDR1 is LGHNA and CDR2 is YSLEER in the germline V gene. Trimming removed 0 bases at V and 2 bases at J, with 13 bases between. CDR3 nucleotide sequence: TGCGCCAGCAGCCAAGATCCGTGGCAGTACAACACCGGGGAGCTGTTTTTT. Translated, it gives CASSQDPWQYNTGELFF.

This clonotype was found many times. The chain combines TRBV5-1 with TRBJ2-7, with TRBD2 matching 13 bases. The germline V gene has CDR1 SGHRS and CDR2 YFSETQ. V shed 4 bases and J 0 bases; nucleotides not matched to a gene: 16. This CDR3 is 20 amino acids long. CDR3 nucleotides: TGCGCCAGCAGCCACAGGGGACGGACTAGCGGGGGCCGTAGCTCCTACGAGCAGTACTTC. Translated, it gives CASSHRGRTSGGRSSYEQYF.

This clonotype was observed many times. The chain joins TRBV7-8 to TRBJ2-3; the D is unclear. The CDR3 runs to 12 residues. The germline CDR1 and CDR2 sequences are SGHVS and FQNEAQ. V was trimmed by 5 bases and J by 9 bases, leaving 12 bases between them. CDR3: CASSPHLGTQYF. CDR3 in DNA: TGTGCCAGCAGCCCCCACCTGGGAACGCAGTATTTT.

There are many counts of this clonotype. The rearrangement joins TRBV11-1 to TRBJ2-3; D is unclear. Trimming took off 4 bases at V and 7 bases at J, with 9 bases between the two ends. The CDR3 is made up of 12 amino acids. CDR1 SGHAT and CDR2 FQDESV come from the germline V gene (reference sequence). CDR3 DNA sequence: TGTGCCAGCAGCTCGGATCTCAATACGCAGTATTTT. Its translation: CASSSDLNTQYF.

A few counts support this clonotype. V usage is TRBV30 and J usage is TRBJ1-2; D ambiguous. The V gene lost 1 base and the J gene lost 2 bases, with 11 bases spanning the gap. The CDR3 spans 14 residues. Germline V gene lookup returns CDR1 GTSNPN and CDR2 SVGIG (reference sequence). The CDR3 DNA reads as TGTGCCTGGAGTGGCGGTAGGGAAAACTATGGCTACACCTTC. Protein: CAWSGGRENYGYTF.

This clonotype was counted ten times or more. The gene calls are TRBV2 and TRBJ2-4; TRBD1 is a possible D gene (6 bases). This CDR3 spans 12 amino acids. The V end lost 1 base, the J end lost 15 bases, and 13 bases lay between the germline ends. Germline-derived CDR1 and CDR2 are SNHLY and FYNNEI. CDR3 sequence (DNA): TGTGCCAGCAGTGAAGACAGGGAGAGATGGTACTTC. This encodes CASSEDRERWYF. The variable domain in full, with the rest retrieved from reference TRBV2 and TRBJ2-4, is EPEVTQTPSHQVTQMGQEVILRCVPISNHLYFYWYRQILGQKVEFLVSFYNNEISEKSEIFDDQFSVERPDGSNFTLKIRSTKLEDSAMYFCASSEDRERWYFGAGTRLSVL.

Regarding this clonotype: A read error may produce the germline difference seen at one junction end. V is TRBV20-1 and J is TRBJ1-6; TRBD1 matches 8 bases. CDR1 is DFQATT, CDR2 SNEGSKA, per germline (reference sequence). The CDR3 is 14 residues long. The CDR3 DNA follows: TGCAGTGCTAGGGGACAGGTCCCACATTCACCCCTCAACTTT. Its protein is CSARGQVPHSPLNF.

This clonotype was seen many times. This sequence joins TRBV29-1 and TRBJ2-6, with a weak D call TRBD1 (6 bases). Germline CDR1 reads SQVTM; CDR2 reads ANQGSEA. The V and J ends lost 4 bases and 3 bases respectively, with 10 bases between them. This CDR3 region has 14 residues. CDR3 in amino acids: CSVGEGGGANVLTF. The CDR3 DNA follows: TGCAGCGTTGGTGAAGGGGGTGGGGCCAACGTCCTGACTTTC.

This clonotype showed up many times. J is TRBJ1-1 and V is TRBV5-1; D perhaps matches TRBD1 (5 bases). This CDR3 contains 13 residues. The V end was cut by 7 bases, the J end by 0 bases, with 10 bases between. Germline V gene sequence: CDR1 SGHRS, CDR2 YFSETQ. The CDR3: CASSGTLNTEAFF. The CDR3 DNA sequence: TGCGCCAGCTCTGGGACGTTGAACACTGAAGCTTTCTTT.

This clonotype has a count of ten or more. The chain recombines TRBV5-1 with TRBJ1-4, with a weak D call TRBD1 (6 bases). The germline V gene has CDR1 SGHRS and CDR2 YFSETQ. This CDR3 is built from 13 residues. Trimming took off 3 bases at V and 5 bases at J, with 8 bases between the two ends. The CDR3 nucleotides read TGCGCCAGCAGCTCGGGACAAAATGAAAAACTGTTTTTT. Its translation: CASSSGQNEKLFF.

The table lists this clonotype with many counts. The chain is built from TRBV4-3 and TRBJ1-1; 9 bases are shared with TRBD1. CDR1 is LGHNA and CDR2 is YSLEER in the germline V gene. The CDR3 sequence is 15 residues long. With 6 bases clipped from V and 6 bases from J, the junction kept 11 bases outside the gene matches. The CDR3 DNA is TGCGCCAGCAGGGCCGAGAGGGGGACAGGGCCTGAAGCTTTCTTT. It is translated as CASRAERGTGPEAFF.

This clonotype appeared many times. The rearrangement joins TRBV10-3 to TRBJ1-1; unclear D gene. The CDR3 consists of 13 residues. V lost 0 bases and J lost 3, with 5 bases in between. Germline V gene data show CDR1 as ENHRY and CDR2 as SYGVKD. The CDR3 loop is CAISESADTEAFF. For the CDR3, the DNA is TGTGCCATCAGTGAGTCGGCCGACACTGAAGCTTTCTTT.

This clonotype has more than one count but fewer than ten. This sequence joins TRBV29-1 and TRBJ1-1, with 7 bases identical to TRBD1. This CDR3 is built from 14 residues. V shed 3 bases, J shed 1 base, and the junction held 5 bases outside the gene matches. CDR1 and CDR2 from the germline V gene are SQVTM and ANQGSEA. CDR3 nucleotide sequence: TGCAGCGTTGAGAAGGGGACAGCGAACACTGAAGCTTTCTTT. Protein sequence: CSVEKGTANTEAFF.

This clonotype was picked up many times. This rearrangement joins TRBV5-1 to TRBJ1-2; D is uncertain. The CDR3 runs 13 residues. Trimming pared 3 bases from V and 0 bases from J, leaving 6 bases between. Germline V gene lookup returns CDR1 SGHRS and CDR2 YFSETQ. The CDR3 DNA reads TGCGCCAGCAGCTCAGGAGCTAACTATGGCTACACCTTC. Its translation is CASSSGANYGYTF.